This section outlines one T cell receptor (beta chain) sequence together with its context. Its antigen is currently unknown. This sample is part of a study of blood T cells in healthy people across ages. Study summary: Template switching caught about one barcoded beta molecule for each two T cells. Findings and limits, study-wide: Estimates based on one million T cells were treated as lower bounds. Strong correlation linked observed beta diversity and percent naive T cells.

Each sample yielded at least 6 million isolated PBMCs. Sample-barcoded 5' priming and a J-beta primer mix drove a second PCR of about 6 to 12 cycles. TCRdb recomputed calls from the 5' RACE reads with MiXCR, one row per CDR3 protein. This repertoire shows 1.5 million or so distinct CDR3 sequences, about 43% found once; its top ten account for approximately 7.9%. CDR3 size: 13 residues. Germline CDR1 is MNHEY and CDR2 is SMNVEV (reference sequence). The V end lost 4 bases, the J end lost 2 bases, and 9 bases lay between the germline ends. This sequence was found in a woman between 18 and 29 years old in good health. The chain links TRBV27 to TRBJ2-7; no clear D gene. Sequencing used blood. The CDR3 reads CASSYGPPYEQYF. The DNA of the CDR3 is TGTGCCAGCAGTTACGGACCCCCCTACGAGCAGTACTTC.